This TCR beta chain was captured by sequencing in a study of shared clonotypes between healthy human individuals. With respect to this clone: Distinct nucleotide sequences in the sample also encode this CDR3.

Using immunoSEQ multiplex PCR, the repertoire was profiled, and TCRdb retains in-frame clones only, with some absent. The table includes about 2.4 million clones, 85% to 95% detected once. Material for sequencing was naive CD4+ T cells sorted from blood. Regarding subset: CD45RA+ positively selected. This receptor was obtained from a man aged 18 to 35 in good health.

The CDR3 region is CASSGGRTDTQYF. Written as DNA, the CDR3 is TGTGCCAGCAGTGGGGGGCGCACAGATACGCAGTATTTT. The chain has TRBV28 and TRBJ2-3; D might be TRBD1 or TRBD2, each matching 6 bases. The CDR3 contains 13 residues. Germline CDR1 is MDHEN and CDR2 is SYDVKM. The V and J ends lost 5 bases and 1 base respectively, with 7 bases between them.